Following are 18 T cell receptor beta chains from one sample sequenced in a study of cytomegalovirus exposure and HLA in healthy donors. With 60 Vbeta and 13 Jbeta primers, the PCR was carried out. TCRdb's copy holds only in-frame clones and misses some; the assay was immunoSEQ multiplex PCR. The table has under 250,000 clones, 82% seen once. What was sequenced was PBMCs. The receptor source for this set is a man aged 40-50 years in good health and CMV-seropositive.

This clone came up once. One junction end disagrees with the germline gene, perhaps due to a read error. The chain joins TRBV9 to TRBJ2-1; tentatively, D is TRBD2 (5 bases). This CDR3 has 15 residues. Germline-derived CDR1 and CDR2 are SGDLS and YYNGEE. The CDR3, as DNA: TGTGTCAGCCTGCGTCAGCGGTCGCACGGCAATGAGCAGTTCTTC. This sequence encodes CVSLRQRSHGNEQFF. The variable domain in full, completed from reference TRBV9 and TRBJ2-1, reads DSGVTQTPKHLITATGQRVTLRCSPRSGDLSVYWYQQSLDQGLQFLIQYYNGEERAKGNILERFSAQQFPDLHSELNLSSLELGDSALYFCVSLRQRSHGNEQFFGPGTRLTVL.

CDR3 region: CASSISAGEAFF. The CDR3 DNA reads TGTGCCAGTAGTATATCAGCGGGAGAGGCGTTCTTC. V is TRBV19 and J is TRBJ2-1, with 8 positions matching TRBD2. After removal of 2 bases from V and 15 bases from J, the junction contained 6 bases not matched to a gene. This CDR3 is 12 amino acids long. Germline-derived CDR1 and CDR2 are LNHDA and SQIVND (reference sequence).

The chain has TRBV7-9 and TRBJ2-1, with D possibly TRBD2 on 6 matching bases. The V end lost 11 bases, the J end lost 2 bases, and 10 bases lay between the germline ends. CDR1 and CDR2 (germline): SEHNR, FQNEAQ (reference sequence). CDR3 size: 12 residues. For the CDR3, the DNA is TGTGCCGGTTGGGGGGCCTACAATGAGCAGTTCTTC. Translation gives CAGWGAYNEQFF.

The chain is built from TRBV27 and TRBJ2-7, with TRBD1 as a possible D gene (6 bases). The germline V gene encodes CDR1 MNHEY and CDR2 SMNVEV (reference sequence). V dropped 8 bases and J dropped 3 bases, with 20 bases sitting between them. The CDR3 covers 15 residues. CDR3 sequence: CASARQDTGYYEQYF. CDR3 in DNA: TGTGCCAGCGCTAGACAGGACACCGGTTACTACGAGCAGTACTTC.

This sequence joins TRBV11-3 and TRBJ2-2; D not resolved. The germline V gene has CDR1 SGHNT and CDR2 YENEEA. Trimming shortened V by 4 bases and J by 5 bases, and 5 bases separated the two germline ends. This CDR3 is built from 12 residues. The CDR3, as DNA: TGTGCCAGCAGCTCCGAGACCGGGGAGCTGTTTTTT. Translated: CASSSETGELFF.

The chain carries TRBV7-9 and TRBJ2-7; 10 nucleotides match TRBD1. In germline, CDR1 is SEHNR, CDR2 FQNEAQ (reference sequence). This CDR3 has 14 residues. The V segment lost 5 bases and the J segment 2 bases; nucleotides outside the gene matches: 3. CDR3 coding DNA: TGTGCCAGCAGCAGCGGACAGGGGGCCTACGAGCAGTACTTC. Encoded protein: CASSSGQGAYEQYF.

The chain uses TRBV5-6 and TRBJ2-1, with 9 bases aligning to TRBD2. CDR1 and CDR2 from the germline V gene are SGHDT and YYEEEE. CDR3 length: 15 amino acids. The ends lost 4 bases at V and 8 bases at J; junction bases unmatched: 10. The CDR3 region has the DNA TGTGCCAGCAGCCCCCTGGCGGGAGGGAAGGATGAGCAGTTCTTC. Its translation: CASSPLAGGKDEQFF.

The V call is TRBV2, the J call TRBJ1-5; unclear D gene. This CDR3 region has 17 residues. With 5 bases removed from V and 0 bases from J, the gap between germline ends came to 17 bases. Germline lookup yields CDR1 SNHLY and CDR2 FYNNEI. The CDR3 here is CASSPNRGIYSNQPQHF. For the CDR3, the DNA is TGTGCCAGCAGTCCCAACCGGGGAATATATAGCAATCAGCCCCAGCATTTT.

The chain couples TRBV27 to TRBJ2-3; no definite D call. Looked up from germline, CDR1 is MNHEY and CDR2 is SMNVEV (reference sequence). V dropped 0 bases and J dropped 0 bases, with 13 bases sitting between them. This CDR3 has 17 amino acids. CDR3 amino acids: CASSLSWAVRSTDTQYF. In DNA form, the CDR3 reads TGTGCCAGCAGTTTATCGTGGGCAGTTCGTAGCACAGATACGCAGTATTTT.

This chain links TRBV18 with TRBJ2-5, with a possible D match to TRBD2 (5 bases). Germline V gene data show CDR1 as KGHSH and CDR2 as LQKENI. The CDR3 length is 14 residues. V lost 3 bases, J lost 1 base, and 9 bases lay in between. The chain's CDR3 is CASSPWETQETQYF. The CDR3 DNA reads as TGTGCCAGCTCACCCTGGGAGACCCAAGAGACCCAGTACTTC.

In this sample, this clone turned up once. The chain has TRBV6-5 and TRBJ2-1; 7 bases match TRBD2. Trimming took 5 bases from V and 2 from J; bases not matched to a gene: 3. The CDR3 has 14 amino acids. Germline V gene lookup returns CDR1 MNHEY and CDR2 SVGAGI. The DNA for the CDR3 is TGTGCCAGCAGTCCCGGGACTACCTACAATGAGCAGTTCTTC. Translation: CASSPGTTYNEQFF.

This sequence joins TRBV9 and TRBJ2-2, with 10 bases fitting TRBD2. V was clipped by 4 bases and J by 7 bases; unmatched bases: 7. The CDR3 is made up of 15 amino acids. Germline-derived CDR1 and CDR2 are SGDLS and YYNGEE. CDR3 amino acids: CASSSAGGPFGELFF. The CDR3 nucleotides are TGTGCCAGCAGCTCAGCGGGAGGGCCATTCGGGGAGCTGTTTTTT.

V is TRBV6-1 and J is TRBJ2-3; 9 bases match TRBD1. Germline V gives CDR1 MNHNS, CDR2 SASEGT. V gave up 4 bases and J gave up 2 bases; unmatched junction bases: 4. This CDR3 is 15 amino acids long. The CDR3 is CASSVGTGNTDTQYF. The CDR3 DNA follows: TGTGCCAGCAGTGTCGGGACAGGGAACACAGATACGCAGTATTTT.

The chain combines TRBV27 with TRBJ2-2, with TRBD2 as a possible D gene (5 bases). The CDR3 runs 14 residues. The germline V and J ends were trimmed by 3 bases and 6 bases, with 11 bases remaining between them. Germline V gives CDR1 MNHEY, CDR2 SMNVEV (reference sequence). CDR3 sequence reads: CASSFGLAPGELFF. Here the CDR3 DNA reads TGTGCCAGCAGTTTCGGGCTAGCTCCCGGGGAGCTGTTTTTT.

V gene TRBV4-2 combines with J gene TRBJ1-2; possibly TRBD1 for D (5 bases). Germline V gene sequence: CDR1 LGHNA, CDR2 YNFKEQ. The CDR3 runs to 14 residues. V shed 2 bases and J shed 3 bases, with 10 bases lying between them. In nucleotides, the CDR3 is TGTGCCAGCAGCCAAATGGGGGAGGACTATGGCTACACCTTC. Amino acids: CASSQMGEDYGYTF.

The chain recombines TRBV7-2 with TRBJ2-1; 7 positions match TRBD1. The CDR3 sequence is 13 residues long. The V gene's germline CDR1 is SGHTA and CDR2 FQGNSA. Trimming at V came to 5 bases and at J to 6 bases, leaving 4 bases not matched to a gene. As DNA, the CDR3 is TGTGCCAGCAGCCTAACAGGGGTCAATGAGCAGTTCTTC. This codes for CASSLTGVNEQFF.

This clone occurred once. The V call is TRBV27, the J call TRBJ2-1; 9 nucleotides line up with TRBD2. With 6 bases clipped from V and 3 bases from J, the junction kept 12 bases outside the gene matches. The CDR3 consists of 17 residues. Germline V gene sequence: CDR1 MNHEY, CDR2 SMNVEV (reference sequence). The CDR3 protein is CASRGGTSITVYNEQFF. The DNA of the CDR3 is TGTGCCAGCAGGGGGGGGACTAGCATCACGGTCTACAATGAGCAGTTCTTC.

The rearrangement links TRBV9 to TRBJ2-2; 7 bases align to TRBD2. Germline-derived CDR1 and CDR2 are SGDLS and YYNGEE. The CDR3 contains 16 residues. The V gene end was trimmed by 3 bases and the J gene end by 2 bases; junction bases not matched to a gene: 7. CDR3 region: CASSANTSANTGELFF. The CDR3, as DNA: TGTGCCAGCAGCGCCAACACTAGCGCAAACACCGGGGAGCTGTTTTTT.